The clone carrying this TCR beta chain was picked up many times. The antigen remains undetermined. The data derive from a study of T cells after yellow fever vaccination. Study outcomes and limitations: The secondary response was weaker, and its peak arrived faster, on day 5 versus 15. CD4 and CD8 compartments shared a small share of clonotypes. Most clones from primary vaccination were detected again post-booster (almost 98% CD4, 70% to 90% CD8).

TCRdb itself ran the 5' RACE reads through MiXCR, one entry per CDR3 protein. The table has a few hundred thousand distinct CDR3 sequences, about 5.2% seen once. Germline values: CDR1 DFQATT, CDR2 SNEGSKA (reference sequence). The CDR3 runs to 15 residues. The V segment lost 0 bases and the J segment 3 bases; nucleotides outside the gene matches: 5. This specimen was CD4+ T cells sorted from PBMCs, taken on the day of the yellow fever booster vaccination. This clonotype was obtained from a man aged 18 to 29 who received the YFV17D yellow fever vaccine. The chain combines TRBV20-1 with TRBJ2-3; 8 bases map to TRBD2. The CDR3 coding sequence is TGCAGTGCTAGAGATCATCAGCGGGGGACAGATACGCAGTATTTT. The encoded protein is CSARDHQRGTDTQYF.